Following are 24 T cell receptor beta chains from one sample sequenced in a study of shared clonotypes between healthy human individuals. The data were produced by immunoSEQ multiplex PCR, yet TCRdb's version contains in-frame clones alone and is incomplete. The sample lists hundreds of thousands of clones, around 72% seen once, with over 1.5% in the top ten. Material: memory CD4+ T cells sorted from blood. Indicated subset: CD45RA-negative fraction. These receptor sequences come from a woman in her twenties or thirties in good health.

This clone was picked up a small number of times. The chain links TRBV28 to TRBJ2-7; D might be TRBD1 (6 bases). V lost 4 bases, J lost 2 bases, and 15 bases lay in between. CDR1 MDHEN and CDR2 SYDVKM come from the germline V gene. The CDR3 sequence is 15 residues long. CDR3 DNA: TGTGCCAGCAGTTCCCGGGACAAAATTACCTACGAGCAGTACTTC. Its protein product is CASSSRDKITYEQYF.

There are many counts of this clone. The rearrangement joins TRBV25-1 to TRBJ2-7; 11 bases align to TRBD1. CDR1 and CDR2 from the germline V gene are MGHDK and SYGVNS. Trimming at V came to 5 bases and at J to 3 bases, leaving 12 bases not matched to a gene. The CDR3 consists of 17 residues. The CDR3 DNA reads as TGTGCCAGCAGTACCCATAGGACAGGGGGCTGGGACTACGAGCAGTACTTC. Translated, it gives CASSTHRTGGWDYEQYF.

The chain employs TRBV30 and TRBJ2-1; the D gene is possibly TRBD2 (5 bases). The V end lost 3 bases, the J end lost 4 bases, and 16 bases lay between the germline ends. The length of the CDR3 is 15 residues. CDR1 is GTSNPN and CDR2 is SVGIG in the germline V gene (reference sequence). CDR3 DNA sequence: TGTGCCTGGAGGAAGTTTAGAGCGGATTACAATGAGCAGTTCTTC. It specifies CAWRKFRADYNEQFF.

The chain is built from TRBV15 and TRBJ2-2, with no clear D. This CDR3 has 13 amino acids. V lost 0 bases and J lost 7, with 6 bases in between. Germline-derived CDR1 and CDR2 are LNHNV and YYDKDF (reference sequence). CDR3 sequence reads: CATSRDFVGELFF. The CDR3 region has the DNA TGTGCCACCAGCAGAGATTTTGTCGGGGAGCTGTTTTTT.

The table lists this clone with many counts. This sequence joins TRBV28 and TRBJ1-4, with D maybe TRBD1 (5 bases). CDR3 length equals 17 residues. Trimming stripped 3 bases from V and 3 bases from J, with 17 bases between. CDR1 is MDHEN, CDR2 SYDVKM, per germline. Written as DNA, the CDR3 is TGTGCCAGCAGTTTTAGAGCTCCAGGGTCATCTAATGAAAAACTGTTTTTT. It specifies CASSFRAPGSSNEKLFF.

The chain recombines TRBV14 with TRBJ1-1; D uncertain. The V end was cut by 9 bases, the J end by 0 bases, with 8 bases between. This CDR3 has 12 residues. Germline CDR1 SGHDN, CDR2 FVKESK. This CDR3 reads CASGRMNTEAFF. The CDR3 DNA is TGTGCCAGTGGACGGATGAACACTGAAGCTTTCTTT.

The count of this clone is one. This rearrangement joins TRBV5-1 to TRBJ1-1; no definite D call. Between the trimmed V and J ends, which lost 1 base and 0 bases, there was a span of 4 bases. Germline CDR1 and CDR2: SGHRS and YFSETQ. This CDR3 is 13 amino acids long. CDR3 in amino acids: CASSLWVNTEAFF. The CDR3 nucleotides read TGCGCCAGCAGCTTGTGGGTGAACACTGAAGCTTTCTTT.

This clone was observed a handful of times. V gene TRBV7-2 combines with J gene TRBJ2-1; D remains ambiguous. The V end lost 2 bases, the J end lost 6 bases, and 11 bases lay between the germline ends. The V gene's germline CDR1 is SGHTA and CDR2 FQGNSA. The CDR3 contains 14 residues. CDR3 amino acids: CASSLNYGLNEQFF. For the CDR3, the DNA is TGTGCCAGCAGCTTAAATTACGGCCTCAATGAGCAGTTCTTC.

This clone was recorded a few times. The V gene is TRBV6-5, the J gene TRBJ1-2; 9 nucleotides match TRBD1. V lost 6 bases and J lost 8; bases outside the gene matches: 10. The germline V gene encodes CDR1 MNHEY and CDR2 SVGAGI. The CDR3 length is 14 residues. The CDR3 protein is CASRREQGARGYTF. CDR3 DNA sequence: TGTGCCAGCAGACGAGAACAGGGGGCAAGAGGCTACACCTTC.

This chain uses TRBV11-2 with TRBJ2-7; possibly TRBD1 or TRBD2 for D (5 bases each). Germline V gives CDR1 SGHAT, CDR2 FQNNGV. Trimming left V 5 bases short and J 7 bases short, with 15 bases between. This CDR3 has 13 residues. CDR3 sequence: CASSPGRVWEQYF. The CDR3 bases are TGTGCCAGCAGCCCGGGGCGGGTTTGGGAGCAGTACTTC.

The gene calls are TRBV6-4 and TRBJ2-1; D gene uncertain. This CDR3 spans 11 amino acids. Germline V lookup: CDR1 MRHNA, CDR2 SNTAGT. The V end lost 7 bases, the J end lost 5 bases, and 6 bases lay between the germline ends. The CDR3 DNA is TGTGCCAGCAACCTAAACAATGAGCAGTTCTTC. It yields the protein CASNLNNEQFF.

The V gene is TRBV5-6, the J gene TRBJ1-2; 11 bases agree with TRBD1. This CDR3 is built from 16 residues. Looked up from germline, CDR1 is SGHDT and CDR2 is YYEEEE. J gave up 1 base and V 0 bases, and 2 bases lay outside the gene matches. Written as DNA, the CDR3 is TGTGCCAGCAGCTTGGGCGGGACAGGGGGTAACTATGGCTACACCTTC. It specifies CASSLGGTGGNYGYTF.

The chain employs TRBV27 and TRBJ2-7, with TRBD1 matching 11 bases. CDR1 and CDR2 (germline): MNHEY, SMNVEV (reference sequence). The CDR3 runs 16 residues. V dropped 2 bases and J dropped 7; count of bases not matched to a gene: 10. The CDR3 coding sequence is TGTGCCAGCAGTTTAAGCCGAGGACAGGGGGCAGGGGAGCAGTACTTC. It specifies CASSLSRGQGAGEQYF.

This sequence joins TRBV5-1 and TRBJ2-7; D possibly uses TRBD1 or TRBD2 (5 bases each). V lost 3 bases and J 2 bases, leaving 12 bases between the germline ends. CDR1 and CDR2 (germline): SGHRS, YFSETQ. This CDR3 is 14 amino acids long. CDR3 amino acids: CASSYRDATYEQYF. In nucleotides, the CDR3 is TGCGCCAGCAGCTACCGGGACGCTACCTACGAGCAGTACTTC.

The J gene is TRBJ2-3, the V gene TRBV5-1; the match to TRBD2 covers 13 bases. The germline gives CDR1 SGHRS, CDR2 YFSETQ. The CDR3 spans 16 residues. With V trimmed by 1 base and J by 4 bases, 3 bases remained unmatched. CDR3 loop: CASSLSLAGGADTQYF. CDR3 DNA sequence: TGCGCCAGCAGCTTGTCACTAGCGGGAGGGGCAGATACGCAGTATTTT. The full variable domain, in which reference TRBV5-1 and TRBJ2-3 provide the parts outside the CDR3, is KAGVTQTPRYLIKTRGQQVTLSCSPISGHRSVSWYQQTPGQGLQFLFEYFSETQRNKGNFPGRFSGRQFSNSRSEMNVSTLELGDSALYLCASSLSLAGGADTQYFGPGTRLTVL.

The chain has TRBV27 and TRBJ2-7, with 8 positions matching TRBD1. The length of the CDR3 is 15 residues. V shed 2 bases, J shed 2 bases, and the junction held 5 bases outside the gene matches. Looked up from germline, CDR1 is MNHEY and CDR2 is SMNVEV (reference sequence). The CDR3 bases are TGTGCCAGCAGTTTAAGTTTACAGGGGGCCTACGAGCAGTACTTC. Translated, it gives CASSLSLQGAYEQYF.

The J gene is TRBJ1-1, the V gene TRBV6-5; D unclear. The CDR3 length is 13 residues. V lost 8 bases and J lost 5, with 15 bases in between. Germline CDR1 and CDR2: MNHEY and SVGAGI. The CDR3 DNA sequence: TGTGCCAGCCGTCGGCCGGCGTCGACTGAAGCTTTCTTT. Translated: CASRRPASTEAFF.

To note about this clone: This could be a read error, since a much larger clone is one nucleotide away. V gene TRBV9 combines with J gene TRBJ1-1; the D is unclear. CDR3 length: 13 residues. The V end lost 4 bases, the J end lost 3 bases, and 10 bases lay between the germline ends. Germline V CDR1 and CDR2: SGDLS, YYNGEE. CDR3 sequence (DNA): TGTGCCAGCAGCCCCCGAGTGGACACTGAAGCTTTCTTT. Its translation: CASSPRVDTEAFF.

V and J are TRBV28 and TRBJ1-1; the D is unclear. The V end lost 3 bases, the J end lost 2 bases, and 10 bases lay between the germline ends. The CDR3 contains 14 residues. Germline V gene lookup returns CDR1 MDHEN and CDR2 SYDVKM. CDR3 DNA: TGTGCCAGCAGTTTGGAGCCGGGCAACACTGAAGCTTTCTTT. This translates into CASSLEPGNTEAFF.

The V gene is TRBV28, the J gene TRBJ1-2, with 12 bases lining up with TRBD1. Looked up from germline, CDR1 is MDHEN and CDR2 is SYDVKM. Trimming cost V 4 bases and J 7 bases; bases outside gene matches: 10. The CDR3 extends over 16 amino acids. The CDR3 loop reads CASSWGQGAFVFGYTF. The DNA for the CDR3 is TGTGCCAGCAGTTGGGGACAGGGGGCGTTCGTTTTTGGCTACACCTTC.

This chain connects TRBV6-5 to TRBJ2-4; TRBD2 agrees at 10 bases. There are 15 residues in the CDR3. CDR1 is MNHEY, CDR2 SVGAGI, per germline. V shed 7 bases, J shed 7 bases, and the junction held 10 bases outside the gene matches. As DNA, the CDR3 is TGTGCCAGCAAGCGAGCGGGAGGGCCGGGGAACATTCAGTACTTC. The encoded protein is CASKRAGGPGNIQYF.

The CDR3 is CASSSGYEQYF. In DNA form, the CDR3 reads TGTGCCAGCAGCTCCGGGTACGAGCAGTACTTC. V usage is TRBV14 and J usage is TRBJ2-7; no firm D call. Trimming stripped 5 bases from V and 4 bases from J, with 6 bases between. The germline V gene has CDR1 SGHDN and CDR2 FVKESK. This CDR3 has 11 residues. Variable domain in full (rest from reference TRBV14 and TRBJ2-7): EAGVTQFPSHSVIEKGQTVTLRCDPISGHDNLYWYRRVMGKEIKFLLHFVKESKQDESGMPNNRFLAERTGGTYSTLKVQPAELEDSGVYFCASSSGYEQYFGPGTRLTVT.

This clone has a handful of counts. The gene calls are TRBV5-1 and TRBJ2-1; possibly TRBD1 for D (6 bases). The ends were cut back, 1 base at V and 6 bases at J, with 11 bases in the middle. Germline V CDR1 and CDR2: SGHRS, YFSETQ. This CDR3 comprises 14 residues. CDR3: CASSLFGQLNEQFF. For the CDR3, the DNA is TGCGCCAGCAGCTTGTTCGGACAGCTCAATGAGCAGTTCTTC.

The rearrangement links TRBV18 to TRBJ1-5; maybe TRBD1 (6 bases). Trimming stripped 7 bases from V and 2 bases from J, with 9 bases between. CDR1 and CDR2 (germline): KGHSH, LQKENI. This CDR3 comprises 13 residues. CDR3 coding DNA: TGTGCCAGCTTAGAGGGGGGCAATCAGCCCCAGCATTTT. Translated, it gives CASLEGGNQPQHF. The variable domain in full, completed from reference TRBV18 and TRBJ1-5, reads NAGVMQNPRHLVRRRGQEARLRCSPMKGHSHVYWYRQLPEEGLKFMVYLQKENIIDESGMPKERFSAEFPKEGPSILRIQQVVRGDSAAYFCASLEGGNQPQHFGDGTRLSIL.